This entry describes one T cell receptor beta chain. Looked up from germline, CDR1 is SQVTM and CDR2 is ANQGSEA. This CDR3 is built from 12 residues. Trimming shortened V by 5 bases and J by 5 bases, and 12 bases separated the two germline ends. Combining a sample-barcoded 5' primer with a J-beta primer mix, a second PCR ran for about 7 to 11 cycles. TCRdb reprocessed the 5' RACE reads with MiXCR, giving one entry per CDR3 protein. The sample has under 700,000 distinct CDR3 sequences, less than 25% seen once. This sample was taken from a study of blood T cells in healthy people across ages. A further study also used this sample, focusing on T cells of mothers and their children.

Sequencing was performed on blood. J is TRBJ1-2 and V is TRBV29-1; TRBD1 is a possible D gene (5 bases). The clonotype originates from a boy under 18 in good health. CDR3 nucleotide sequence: TGCAGCGTTTTTCAACAGGAATATGGCTACACCTTC. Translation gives CSVFQQEYGYTF.